Included here is one T cell receptor beta chain sequence, with context. This record comes from a study of control samples from healthy donors and cancer patients. This table comes from immunoSEQ multiplex PCR, and its TCRdb copy is limited to in-frame clones, with some not included. The table includes about 110,000 clones, less than 95% detected once. Specimen: blood. This clonotype was sampled from a human donor in good health. The donor label of this sample is uncertain.

The CDR3 bases are TGTGCCAGCAGCTTGACGTCACAGGTGCTTAATTCACCCCTCCACTTT. Protein product: CASSLTSQVLNSPLHF. The genes are TRBV5-5 and TRBJ1-6; D perhaps matches TRBD1 (5 bases). Trimming removed 1 base from V and 6 bases from J, with 14 bases in between. Germline lookup yields CDR1 SGHKS and CDR2 YYEKEE (reference sequence). CDR3 length equals 16 residues. The full variable domain, rest sourced from reference TRBV5-5 and TRBJ1-6, is DAGVTQSPTHLIKTRGQQVTLRCSPISGHKSVSWYQQVLGQGPQFIFQYYEKEERGRGNFPDRFSARQFPNYSSELNVNALLLGDSALYLCASSLTSQVLNSPLHFGNGTRLTVT.